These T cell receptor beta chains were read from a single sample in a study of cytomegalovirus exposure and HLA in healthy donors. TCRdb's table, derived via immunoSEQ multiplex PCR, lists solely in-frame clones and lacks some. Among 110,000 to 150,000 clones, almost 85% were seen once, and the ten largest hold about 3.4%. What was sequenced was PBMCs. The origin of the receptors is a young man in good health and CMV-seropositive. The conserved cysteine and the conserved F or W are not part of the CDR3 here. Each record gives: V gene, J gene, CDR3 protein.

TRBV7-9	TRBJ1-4	ASSLSSLLELF
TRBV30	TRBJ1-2	ACNRGLGGYT
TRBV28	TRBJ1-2	ASSSVAGGYGYT
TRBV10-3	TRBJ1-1	ATLGQGMNTEAF
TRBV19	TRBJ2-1	ASSSSGGAYNEQF
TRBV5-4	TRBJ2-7	ASSLGLAGGYEQY
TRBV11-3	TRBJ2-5	ASSLAGDKHGQETQY
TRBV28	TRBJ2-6	ASSLGGVSGANVLT
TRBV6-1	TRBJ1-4	ASGGWANEKLF
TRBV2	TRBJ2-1	ASRQTSVGF